This TCR beta chain is from a study of blood T cell repertoires in COVID-19. TCRdb keeps only in-frame clones here, not all; method: immunoSEQ multiplex PCR. The sample has about 260,000 clones, 88% seen once; the top ten hold around 3.2%. This sequence originates from a woman between 40 and 50 years old who had been exposed to COVID-19. Sequencing was done on a sample of PBMCs or T cells enriched from blood (not recorded which).

CDR3 amino acids: CASSRTASNQPQHF. CDR3 DNA sequence: TGTGCCAGCAGCCGGACAGCCAGCAATCAGCCCCAGCATTTT. V is TRBV9 and J is TRBJ1-5, with D perhaps matching TRBD1 (6 bases). Per germline, CDR1 SGDLS and CDR2 YYNGEE. Trimming shortened V by 4 bases and J by 1 base, and 9 bases separated the two germline ends. The CDR3 consists of 14 residues.